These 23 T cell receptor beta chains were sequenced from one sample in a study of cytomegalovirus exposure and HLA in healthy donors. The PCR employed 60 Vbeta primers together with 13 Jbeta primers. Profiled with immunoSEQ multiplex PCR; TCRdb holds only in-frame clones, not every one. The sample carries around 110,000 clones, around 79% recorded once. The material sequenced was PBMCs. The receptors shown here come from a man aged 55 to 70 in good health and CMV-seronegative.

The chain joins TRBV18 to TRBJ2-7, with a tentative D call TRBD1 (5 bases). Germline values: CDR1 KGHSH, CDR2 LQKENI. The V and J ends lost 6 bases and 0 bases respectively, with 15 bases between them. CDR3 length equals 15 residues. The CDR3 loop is CASSQGAGSSYEQYV. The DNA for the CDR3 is TGTGCCAGCTCTCAGGGTGCCGGCAGCTCCTACGAGCAGTACGTC.

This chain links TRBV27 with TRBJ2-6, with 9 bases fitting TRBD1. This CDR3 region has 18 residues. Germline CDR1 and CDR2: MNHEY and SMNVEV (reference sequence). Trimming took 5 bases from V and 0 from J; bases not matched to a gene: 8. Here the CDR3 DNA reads TGTGCCAGCAGTAGACGGGACAGGGTAAGCTCTGGGGCCAACGTCCTGACTTTC. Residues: CASSRRDRVSSGANVLTF.

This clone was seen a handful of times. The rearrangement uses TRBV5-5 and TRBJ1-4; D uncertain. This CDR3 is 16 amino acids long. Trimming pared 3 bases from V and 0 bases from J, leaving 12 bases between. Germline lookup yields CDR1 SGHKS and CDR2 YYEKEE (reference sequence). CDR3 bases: TGTGCCAGCAGCTACGGGAGTCTGGCAACTAATGAAAAACTGTTTTTT. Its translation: CASSYGSLATNEKLFF.

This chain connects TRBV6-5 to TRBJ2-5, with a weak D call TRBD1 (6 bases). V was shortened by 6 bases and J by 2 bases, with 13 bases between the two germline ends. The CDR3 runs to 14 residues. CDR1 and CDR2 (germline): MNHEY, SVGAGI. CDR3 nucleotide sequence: TGTGCCAGCAGCTTGACCCAGGGGCAAGAGACCCAGTACTTC. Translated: CASSLTQGQETQYF.

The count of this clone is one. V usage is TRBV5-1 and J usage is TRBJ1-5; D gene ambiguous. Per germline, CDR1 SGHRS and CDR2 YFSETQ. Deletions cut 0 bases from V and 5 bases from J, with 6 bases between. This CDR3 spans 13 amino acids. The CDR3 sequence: CASSLVPDQPQHF. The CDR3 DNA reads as TGCGCCAGCAGCTTGGTGCCGGATCAGCCCCAGCATTTT.

CDR3 amino acids: CASSKPYQETQYF. CDR3 sequence (DNA): TGTGCCAGTAGTAAGCCGTATCAAGAGACCCAGTACTTC. The rearrangement uses TRBV19 and TRBJ2-5, with D unclear. The CDR3 is 13 residues long. V lost 4 bases, J lost 2 bases, and 8 bases lay in between. Looked up from germline, CDR1 is LNHDA and CDR2 is SQIVND (reference sequence). The complete variable domain, with remaining parts taken from reference TRBV19 and TRBJ2-5, reads DGGITQSPKYLFRKEGQNVTLSCEQNLNHDAMYWYRQDPGQGLRLIYYSQIVNDFQKGDIAEGYSVSREKKESFPLTVTSAQKNPTAFYLCASSKPYQETQYFGPGTRLLVL.

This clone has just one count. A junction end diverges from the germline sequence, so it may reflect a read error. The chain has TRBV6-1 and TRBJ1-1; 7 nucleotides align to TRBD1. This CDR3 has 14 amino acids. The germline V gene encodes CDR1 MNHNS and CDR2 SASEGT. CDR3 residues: CASIRGQMNTEDFF. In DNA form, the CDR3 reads TGTGCCAGCATTAGGGGACAGATGAACACTGAAGATTTCTTT.

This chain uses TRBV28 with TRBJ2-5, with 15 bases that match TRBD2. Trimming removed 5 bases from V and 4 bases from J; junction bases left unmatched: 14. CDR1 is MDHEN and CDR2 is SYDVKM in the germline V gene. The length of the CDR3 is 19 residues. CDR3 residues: CASSPGLAGGPRGAETQYF. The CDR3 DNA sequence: TGTGCCAGCAGTCCCGGACTAGCGGGGGGGCCAAGGGGGGCAGAGACCCAGTACTTC.

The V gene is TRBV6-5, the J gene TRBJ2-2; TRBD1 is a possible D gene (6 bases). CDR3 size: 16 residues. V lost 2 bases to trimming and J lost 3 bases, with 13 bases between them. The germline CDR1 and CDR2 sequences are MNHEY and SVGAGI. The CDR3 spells CASSYKSTGYTGELFF. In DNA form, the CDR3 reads TGTGCCAGCAGTTACAAATCCACAGGGTACACCGGGGAGCTGTTTTTT.

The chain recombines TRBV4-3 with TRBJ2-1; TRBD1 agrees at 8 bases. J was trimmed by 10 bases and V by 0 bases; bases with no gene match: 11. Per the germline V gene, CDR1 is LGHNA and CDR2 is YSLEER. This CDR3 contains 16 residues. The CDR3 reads CASSQEVGQGFREQFF. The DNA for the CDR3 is TGCGCCAGCAGCCAAGAGGTAGGACAGGGCTTTAGGGAGCAGTTCTTC.

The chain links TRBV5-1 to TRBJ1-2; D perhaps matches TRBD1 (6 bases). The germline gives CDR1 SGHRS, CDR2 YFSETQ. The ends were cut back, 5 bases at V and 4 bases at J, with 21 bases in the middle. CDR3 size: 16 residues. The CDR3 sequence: CASRPNPDRNFYGYTF. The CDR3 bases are TGCGCCAGCAGACCCAACCCCGACAGGAACTTCTATGGCTACACCTTC.

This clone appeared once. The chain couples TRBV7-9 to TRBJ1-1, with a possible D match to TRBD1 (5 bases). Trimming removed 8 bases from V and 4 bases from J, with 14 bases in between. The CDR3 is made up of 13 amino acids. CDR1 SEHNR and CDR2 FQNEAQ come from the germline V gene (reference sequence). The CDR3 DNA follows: TGTGCCAGCGGACGAAGGGGATTCACTGAAGCTTTCTTT. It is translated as CASGRRGFTEAFF.

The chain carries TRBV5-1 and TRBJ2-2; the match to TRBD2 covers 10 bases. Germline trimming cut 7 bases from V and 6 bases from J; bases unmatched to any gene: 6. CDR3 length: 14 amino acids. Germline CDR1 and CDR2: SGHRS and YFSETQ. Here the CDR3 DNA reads TGCGCCAGCGGAGCGGGGGGGCCGGCCGGGGAGCTGTTTTTT. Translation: CASGAGGPAGELFF.

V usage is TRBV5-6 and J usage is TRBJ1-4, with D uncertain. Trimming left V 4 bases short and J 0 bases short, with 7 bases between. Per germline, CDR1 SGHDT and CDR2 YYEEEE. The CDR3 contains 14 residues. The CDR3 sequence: CASSIVATNEKLFF. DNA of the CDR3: TGTGCCAGCAGCATAGTAGCAACTAATGAAAAACTGTTTTTT.

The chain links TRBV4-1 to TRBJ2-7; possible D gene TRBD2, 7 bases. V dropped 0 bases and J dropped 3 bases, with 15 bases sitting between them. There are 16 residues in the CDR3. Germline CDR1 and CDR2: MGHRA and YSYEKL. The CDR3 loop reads CASSQEYGGPIYEQYF. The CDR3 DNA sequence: TGCGCCAGCAGCCAAGAATACGGGGGGCCGATCTACGAGCAGTACTTC.

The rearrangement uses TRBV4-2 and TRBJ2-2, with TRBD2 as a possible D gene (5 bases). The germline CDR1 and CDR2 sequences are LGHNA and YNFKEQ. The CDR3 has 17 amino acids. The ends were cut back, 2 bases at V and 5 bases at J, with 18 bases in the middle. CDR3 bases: TGTGCCAGCAGCCAATCGGCTGGACTCATGGGGACCGGGGAGCTGTTTTTT. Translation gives CASSQSAGLMGTGELFF.

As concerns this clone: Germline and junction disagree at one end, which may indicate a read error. The CDR3 protein is CVSSAPSEGEKLFF. CDR3 in DNA: TGTGTCAGCTCGGCCCCGAGTGAGGGTGAAAAACTGTTTTTT. The rearrangement links TRBV28 to TRBJ1-4; D gene uncertain. This CDR3 spans 14 amino acids. Germline V gene sequence: CDR1 MDHEN, CDR2 SYDVKM.

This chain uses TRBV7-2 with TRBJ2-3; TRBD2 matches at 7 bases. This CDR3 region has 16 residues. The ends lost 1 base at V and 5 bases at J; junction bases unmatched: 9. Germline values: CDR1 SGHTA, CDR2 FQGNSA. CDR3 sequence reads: CASSLGGRGEGDTQYF. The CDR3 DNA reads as TGTGCCAGCAGCTTAGGTGGCCGGGGGGAGGGAGATACGCAGTATTTT.

The CDR3 region is CASSPGTSGGFNEQFF. CDR3 coding DNA: TGCGCCAGCAGCCCCGGGACTAGCGGGGGGTTCAATGAGCAGTTCTTC. The rearrangement links TRBV5-1 to TRBJ2-1; 15 bases map to TRBD2. CDR3 size: 16 residues. V lost 4 bases, J lost 6 bases, and 5 bases stayed unmatched. Germline V gene data show CDR1 as SGHRS and CDR2 as YFSETQ.

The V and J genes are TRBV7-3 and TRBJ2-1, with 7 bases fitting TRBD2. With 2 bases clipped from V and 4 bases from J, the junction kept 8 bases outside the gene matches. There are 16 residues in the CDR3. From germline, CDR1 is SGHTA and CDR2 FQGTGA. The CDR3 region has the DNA TGTGCCAGCAGCTTAGTTCCGACTAGCCAGTACAATGAGCAGTTCTTC. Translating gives CASSLVPTSQYNEQFF.

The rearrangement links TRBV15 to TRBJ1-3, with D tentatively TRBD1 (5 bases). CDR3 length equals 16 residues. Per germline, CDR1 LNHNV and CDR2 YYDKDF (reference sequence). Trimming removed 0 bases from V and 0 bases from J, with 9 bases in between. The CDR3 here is CATSREGTHSGNTIYF. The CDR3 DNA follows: TGTGCCACCAGCAGAGAGGGGACTCACTCTGGAAACACCATATATTTT.

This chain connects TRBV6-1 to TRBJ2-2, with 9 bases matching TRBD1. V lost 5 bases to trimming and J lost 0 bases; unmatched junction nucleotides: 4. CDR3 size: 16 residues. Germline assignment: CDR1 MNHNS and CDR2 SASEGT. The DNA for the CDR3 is TGTGCCAGCAGTAAAGGGACAGGGACGAACACCGGGGAGCTGTTTTTT. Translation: CASSKGTGTNTGELFF.

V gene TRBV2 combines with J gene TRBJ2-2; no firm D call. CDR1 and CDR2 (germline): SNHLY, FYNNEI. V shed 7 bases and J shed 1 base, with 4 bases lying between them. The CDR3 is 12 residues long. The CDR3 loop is CASILNTGELFF. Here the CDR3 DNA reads TGTGCCAGCATTCTGAACACCGGGGAGCTGTTTTTT. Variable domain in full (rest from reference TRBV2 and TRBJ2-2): EPEVTQTPSHQVTQMGQEVILRCVPISNHLYFYWYRQILGQKVEFLVSFYNNEISEKSEIFDDQFSVERPDGSNFTLKIRSTKLEDSAMYFCASILNTGELFFGEGSRLTVL.